Described below is a single T cell receptor beta chain sequence and its context. The antigen is not known. The data stem from a study of T cells in localized non-small cell lung cancer. Notes on the study in general: Clonality of T cells reached its maximum in uninvolved adjacent lung, surpassing tumor. Sequencing involved a lone tumor region, leaving heterogeneity possible. A median of roughly 50 of the top 100 tumor clones appeared in adjacent lung, which was paired and uninvolved. Greater T cell density in blood accompanied longer overall survival.

The data were produced by immunoSEQ multiplex PCR, yet TCRdb's version contains in-frame clones alone and is incomplete. The repertoire holds about 72,000 clones, with approximately 84% as singletons. Germline lookup yields CDR1 MNHEY and CDR2 SVGAGI. This CDR3 is built from 15 residues. With 6 bases clipped from V and 5 bases from J, the junction kept 10 bases outside the gene matches. This material consisted of peripheral blood, taken before any cancer treatment. This TCR was recovered from a female donor older than 55 with stage I lung adenocarcinoma. The chain joins TRBV6-5 to TRBJ1-1; 9 bases map to TRBD1. CDR3 in amino acids: CASRPQGASSTEAFF. The CDR3 DNA reads TGTGCCAGCAGACCACAGGGGGCCAGCTCAACTGAAGCTTTCTTT.